The 20 T cell receptor beta chains listed next were all sequenced from one sample in a study of vaccination and CD4 T cells after COVID-19. TCRdb recomputed calls from the PCR reads with MiXCR, one row per CDR3 protein. The sample gives about 21,000 distinct CDR3 sequences, about 57% of which show up once; approximately 0.93% is in the top ten. The material sequenced was CD4+ T cells from blood, taken before SARS-CoV-2 vaccination. All receptors derive from a human donor who had recovered from COVID-19.

The rearrangement joins TRBV11-2 to TRBJ2-7, with 9 bases that match TRBD2. In germline, CDR1 is SGHAT, CDR2 FQNNGV. Trimming removed 0 bases from V and 2 bases from J; junction bases left unmatched: 5. This CDR3 has 16 amino acids. CDR3 amino acids: CASSLDLAGGPYEQYF. The CDR3 coding sequence is TGTGCCAGCAGCTTAGATCTGGCGGGAGGGCCCTACGAGCAGTACTTC.

The gene calls are TRBV20-1 and TRBJ2-7; 9 positions match TRBD1. The CDR3 totals 13 residues. Germline-derived CDR1 and CDR2 are DFQATT and SNEGSKA (reference sequence). Trimming cost V 6 bases and J 4 bases; bases outside gene matches: 7. Here the CDR3 DNA reads TGCAGTGCCAACCCCGGACAGGGGTACGAGCAGTACTTC. Protein sequence: CSANPGQGYEQYF.

The V gene is TRBV7-2, the J gene TRBJ2-1; 9 bases map to TRBD2. V shed 5 bases, J shed 6 bases, and the junction held 11 bases outside the gene matches. Germline V gene lookup returns CDR1 SGHTA and CDR2 FQGNSA. This CDR3 contains 16 residues. The CDR3 nucleotides read TGTGCCAGCAGCCCACCCCGCGCGGGGGGGAGCAATGAGCAGTTCTTC. Translating it yields CASSPPRAGGSNEQFF. Complete variable domain (other parts from reference TRBV7-2 and TRBJ2-1): GAGVSQSPSNKVTEKGKDVELRCDPISGHTALYWYRQSLGQGLEFLIYFQGNSAPDKSGLPSDRFSAERTGGSVSTLTIQRTQQEDSAVYLCASSPPRAGGSNEQFFGPGTRLTVL.

This clonotype rates as medium-sized. The CDR3 DNA sequence: TGTGCCAGCAGACCAAACCAAGACTACGAGCAGTACTTC. Encoded protein: CASRPNQDYEQYF. This chain joins TRBV27 and TRBJ2-7; unclear D gene. The CDR3 loop spans 13 amino acids. V was cut by 6 bases and J by 3 bases, with 12 bases left in between. The V gene's germline CDR1 is MNHEY and CDR2 SMNVEV (reference sequence).

The chain uses TRBV6-1 and TRBJ2-4; a weak D match, TRBD2 (6 bases). Trimming pared 7 bases from V and 0 bases from J, leaving 16 bases between. Germline CDR1 is MNHNS and CDR2 is SASEGT. CDR3 size: 16 residues. The CDR3 region has the DNA TGTGCCAGCACCGACGAAGGGAGGTTAGCCAAAAACATTCAGTACTTC. Translation: CASTDEGRLAKNIQYF.

In its sample, this clonotype ranks as medium-sized. This CDR3 is CSASSPLTANTEAFF. In DNA, the CDR3 is TGCAGTGCTAGCTCTCCCTTGACAGCGAACACTGAAGCTTTCTTT. This chain links TRBV20-1 with TRBJ1-1; tentative D call: TRBD1 (5 bases). The V gene lost 3 bases and the J gene lost 1 base, with 15 bases spanning the gap. CDR3 length: 15 residues. The germline CDR1 and CDR2 sequences are DFQATT and SNEGSKA (reference sequence).

The gene calls are TRBV7-9 and TRBJ2-5; D is possibly TRBD1 or TRBD2 (5 bases each). The germline gives CDR1 SEHNR, CDR2 FQNEAQ (reference sequence). The CDR3 covers 14 residues. The V and J ends lost 5 bases and 2 bases respectively, with 12 bases between them. The CDR3 DNA is TGTGCCAGCAGCCCCGGGACGGTTCAAGAGACCCAGTACTTC. It translates to CASSPGTVQETQYF.

This clonotype showed up just a few times. This chain connects TRBV7-6 to TRBJ2-1, with TRBD2 matching over 15 bases. The CDR3 is 16 amino acids. In germline, CDR1 is SGHVS, CDR2 FNYEAQ. V was clipped by 1 base and J by 8 bases; unmatched bases: 3. The CDR3 region is CASSLGTSGRGDEQFF. CDR3 nucleotide sequence: TGTGCCAGCAGCTTAGGGACTAGCGGGAGGGGGGATGAGCAGTTCTTC.

The V call is TRBV10-3, the J call TRBJ2-7; 8 bases map to TRBD2. Trimming at V came to 9 bases and at J to 2 bases, leaving 6 bases not matched to a gene. The CDR3 has 13 residues. Germline V gives CDR1 ENHRY, CDR2 SYGVKD. The CDR3 is CAISAGRAYEQYF. DNA of the CDR3: TGTGCCATAAGCGCCGGGAGGGCCTACGAGCAGTACTTC.

The V and J genes are TRBV7-8 and TRBJ2-5; D remains unclear. The germline gives CDR1 SGHVS, CDR2 FQNEAQ. The V end was cut by 4 bases, the J end by 1 base, with 16 bases between. The CDR3 spans 16 residues. CDR3 sequence (DNA): TGTGCCAGCAGCTCCCTCCTTTTATCCCGCCAAGAGACCCAGTACTTC. The encoded protein is CASSSLLLSRQETQYF.

The rearrangement uses TRBV7-6 and TRBJ1-1, with 9 nucleotides matching TRBD1. Trimming took 3 bases from V and 8 from J; bases not matched to a gene: 7. Germline V CDR1 and CDR2: SGHVS, FNYEAQ. The CDR3 consists of 14 residues. CDR3 DNA: TGTGCCAGCAGCTTGGGGGACAGGGCCCCAGAAGCTTTCTTT. It yields the protein CASSLGDRAPEAFF.

This clonotype has more than one count but fewer than ten. The chain uses TRBV20-1 and TRBJ1-5; a possible D gene is TRBD1 (6 bases). V gave up 2 bases and J gave up 8 bases, with 19 bases separating them. The length of the CDR3 is 15 residues. Germline lookup yields CDR1 DFQATT and CDR2 SNEGSKA (reference sequence). The CDR3 protein is CSARFRGAPTEPQHF. CDR3 sequence (DNA): TGCAGTGCTAGATTTCGGGGGGCCCCGACTGAGCCCCAGCATTTT.

The table lists this clonotype with a few counts. The genes are TRBV20-1 and TRBJ2-5; D is uncertain. Germline loops: CDR1 DFQATT, CDR2 SNEGSKA (reference sequence). Trimming shortened V by 2 bases and J by 6 bases, and 13 bases separated the two germline ends. The CDR3 is 13 residues long. CDR3 in DNA: TGCAGTGCTAGACCCCCCAGAGAGCAGACCCAGTACTTC. It encodes CSARPPREQTQYF.

This rearrangement joins TRBV6-5 to TRBJ2-5; 8 nucleotides line up with TRBD1. CDR1 is MNHEY and CDR2 is SVGAGI in the germline V gene. The CDR3 spans 15 residues. V was pared by 0 bases and J by 5 bases, with 5 bases of the junction left unmatched. For the CDR3, the DNA is TGTGCCAGCAGTTACTCGGGGCGGGACAGGGAGACCCAGTACTTC. Amino acid sequence: CASSYSGRDRETQYF.

This rearrangement joins TRBV10-2 to TRBJ2-7; 8 bases align to TRBD1. The germline gives CDR1 WSHSY, CDR2 SAAADI. The CDR3 is 19 residues long. Unmatched junction bases numbered 16, after V lost 1 base and J lost 2 bases. In nucleotides, the CDR3 is TGCGCCAGCAGTGAGTGGGACAGGATAGACAAGCATTATGCCTACGAGCAGTACTTC. This sequence encodes CASSEWDRIDKHYAYEQYF.

This clonotype was counted a few times. The chain couples TRBV24-1 to TRBJ2-5, with D uncertain. There are 9 residues in the CDR3. Germline CDR1 KGHDR, CDR2 SFDVKD. Between the trimmed V and J ends, which lost 9 bases and 6 bases, there was a span of 4 bases. The CDR3 bases are TGTGCCACCTTTAAGACCCAGTACTTC. Its translation: CATFKTQYF.

The genes are TRBV7-9 and TRBJ2-7; D unresolved. The V end was cut by 2 bases, the J end by 1 base, with 3 bases between. Germline V CDR1 and CDR2: SEHNR, FQNEAQ (reference sequence). The CDR3 runs to 12 residues. The CDR3 bases are TGTGCCAGCAGCTTATCTTCCTACGAGCAGTACTTC. Translating gives CASSLSSYEQYF.

The chain couples TRBV19 to TRBJ1-4, with D perhaps matching TRBD1 (5 bases). This CDR3 is 15 amino acids long. Per germline, CDR1 LNHDA and CDR2 SQIVND (reference sequence). Trimming stripped 6 bases from V and 0 bases from J, with 11 bases between. CDR3 protein: CASRPTATTNEKLFF. Here the CDR3 DNA reads TGTGCCAGTAGACCGACAGCCACAACTAATGAAAAACTGTTTTTT.

The chain couples TRBV11-1 to TRBJ2-3; the match to TRBD1 covers 9 bases. Germline V gene lookup returns CDR1 SGHAT and CDR2 FQDESV (reference sequence). The CDR3 runs to 14 residues. V gave up 4 bases and J gave up 5 bases; unmatched junction bases: 4. The CDR3 DNA sequence: TGTGCCAGCAGCTCACAGGGGGCAAAAGATACGCAGTATTTT. Residues: CASSSQGAKDTQYF.

V is TRBV2 and J is TRBJ1-6; 9 positions match TRBD1. Unmatched junction bases numbered 6, after V lost 8 bases and J lost 10 bases. Germline values: CDR1 SNHLY, CDR2 FYNNEI. The CDR3 has 13 amino acids. The CDR3 is CASRDRDGSPLHF. The CDR3 DNA is TGTGCCAGCCGGGACAGGGACGGATCACCCCTCCACTTT.